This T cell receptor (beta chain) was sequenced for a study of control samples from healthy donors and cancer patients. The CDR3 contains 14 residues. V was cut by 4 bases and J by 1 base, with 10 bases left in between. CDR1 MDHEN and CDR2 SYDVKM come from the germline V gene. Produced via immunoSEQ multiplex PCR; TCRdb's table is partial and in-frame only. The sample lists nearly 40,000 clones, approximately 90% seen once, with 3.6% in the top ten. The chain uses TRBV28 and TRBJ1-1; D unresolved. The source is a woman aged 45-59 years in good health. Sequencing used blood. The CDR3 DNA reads TGTGCCAGCAGTTCCCAGGCAGGGAACACTGAAGCTTTCTTT. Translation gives CASSSQAGNTEAFF.